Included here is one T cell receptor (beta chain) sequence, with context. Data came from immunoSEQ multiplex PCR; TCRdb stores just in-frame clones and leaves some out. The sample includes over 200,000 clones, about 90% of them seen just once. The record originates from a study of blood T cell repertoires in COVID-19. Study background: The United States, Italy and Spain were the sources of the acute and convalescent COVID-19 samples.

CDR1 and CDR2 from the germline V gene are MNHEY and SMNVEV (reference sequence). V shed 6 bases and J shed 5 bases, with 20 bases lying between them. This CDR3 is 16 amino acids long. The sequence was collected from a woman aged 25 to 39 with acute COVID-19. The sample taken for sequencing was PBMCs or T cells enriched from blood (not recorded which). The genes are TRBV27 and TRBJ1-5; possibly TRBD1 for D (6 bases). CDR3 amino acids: CASRRGQGLSDQPQHF. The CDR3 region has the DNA TGTGCCAGCAGAAGGGGTCAGGGGCTCTCCGATCAGCCCCAGCATTTT.